A selection of T cell receptor beta chains follows, all from one sample in a study of T cell responses to AZD1222 COVID-19 vaccine. The data were produced by immunoSEQ multiplex PCR, yet TCRdb's version contains in-frame clones alone and is incomplete. The sample lists over 130,000 clones, about 95% occurring once. Sequences were derived from peripheral blood, sampled on day 0 of AZD1222 vaccination. Receptors originate from an adult in good health. Both conserved end residues are part of each CDR3. A D gene is named only where the DNA matches it firmly. The size field is filled for only some rows; it gives once, few, many or a size class.

CDR3aa: CASSIYSTGDGQPQHF
CDR3nt: TGTGCCAGCTCTATTTATTCAACAGGGGACGGCCAGCCCCAGCATTTT
d_gene: TRBD1
j_gene: TRBJ1-5
abundance: NA
v_gene: TRBV6-4

CDR3aa: CASSLAHGTARTEAFF
CDR3nt: TGTGCCAGCAGCTTGGCCCACGGGACGGCGAGGACTGAAGCTTTCTTT
d_gene: NA
j_gene: TRBJ1-1
abundance: NA
v_gene: TRBV5-6

CDR3aa: CASGFLIGADTQYF
CDR3nt: TGTGCCAGCGGCTTTTTAATAGGGGCAGATACGCAGTATTTT
d_gene: NA
j_gene: TRBJ2-3
abundance: NA
v_gene: TRBV2

CDR3aa: CASRIRGCPTRETQYF
CDR3nt: TGTGCAAGTCGCATAAGGGGGTGCCCCACCAGGGAGACCCAGTACTTC
d_gene: NA
j_gene: TRBJ2-5
abundance: NA
v_gene: TRBV12-2

CDR3aa: CASSQGVSGTDTQYF
CDR3nt: TGTGCCAGCAGCCAAGGGGTTAGCGGAACAGATACGCAGTATTTT
d_gene: NA
j_gene: TRBJ2-3
abundance: NA
v_gene: TRBV3-1/TRBV3-2

CDR3aa: CASSPLGFRDEKLFF
CDR3nt: TGTGCCAGCAGTCCCCTGGGATTCAGAGATGAAAAACTGTTTTTT
d_gene: NA
j_gene: TRBJ1-4
abundance: NA
v_gene: TRBV6-6

CDR3aa: CASSVTGTRDEKLFF
CDR3nt: TGTGCCAGCAGCGTCACCGGGACACGTGATGAAAAACTGTTTTTT
d_gene: NA
j_gene: TRBJ1-4
abundance: once
v_gene: TRBV9

CDR3aa: CASSEGTNTGELFF
CDR3nt: TGCGCCAGCAGCGAGGGAACGAACACCGGGGAGCTGTTTTTT
d_gene: NA
j_gene: TRBJ2-2
abundance: NA
v_gene: TRBV5-1

CDR3aa: CASRRDTEAFF
CDR3nt: TGTGCCAGCAGGCGGGACACTGAAGCTTTCTTT
d_gene: NA
j_gene: TRBJ1-1
abundance: NA
v_gene: TRBV2

CDR3aa: CAWTPGIGSGYTF
CDR3nt: TGTGCCTGGACCCCAGGGATAGGGTCCGGCTACACCTTC
d_gene: NA
j_gene: TRBJ1-2
abundance: NA
v_gene: TRBV30

CDR3aa: CASSLGLAGGLQETQYF
CDR3nt: TGTGCCAGCAGCCTGGGACTAGCGGGGGGCCTACAAGAGACCCAGTACTTC
d_gene: TRBD2
j_gene: TRBJ2-5
abundance: NA
v_gene: TRBV7-2

CDR3aa: CASSHRQEEQNNEQFF
CDR3nt: TGTGCCAGCAGCCACCGACAGGAAGAACAGAACAATGAGCAGTTCTTC
d_gene: NA
j_gene: TRBJ2-1
abundance: NA
v_gene: TRBV9

CDR3aa: CASSGSLPAYPNEKLFF
CDR3nt: TGTGCCAGCTCGGGTAGTCTACCCGCTTACCCGAATGAAAAACTGTTTTTT
d_gene: NA
j_gene: TRBJ1-4
abundance: once
v_gene: TRBV2

CDR3aa: CASSSVSNYGYTF
CDR3nt: TGTGCCAGCAGCTCTGTATCTAACTATGGCTACACCTTC
d_gene: NA
j_gene: TRBJ1-2
abundance: NA
v_gene: TRBV7-9

CDR3aa: CASSPKIRSLYGYTF
CDR3nt: TGTGCCAGCAGTCCCAAAATAAGATCGCTCTATGGCTACACCTTC
d_gene: NA
j_gene: TRBJ1-2
abundance: NA
v_gene: TRBV6-5

CDR3aa: CASSRFLDRGSSNYGYTF
CDR3nt: TGTGCCAGCTCACGATTCTTGGACAGAGGGAGCTCTAACTATGGCTACACCTTC
d_gene: NA
j_gene: TRBJ1-2
abundance: NA
v_gene: TRBV18

CDR3aa: CASSLQGPETQYF
CDR3nt: TGTGCCAGCAGCCTGCAAGGCCCAGAGACCCAGTACTTC
d_gene: NA
j_gene: TRBJ2-5
abundance: NA
v_gene: TRBV27

CDR3aa: CASRPLGAQDSPLHF
CDR3nt: TGTGCCAGCAGACCGCTGGGGGCCCAGGATTCACCCCTCCACTTT
d_gene: NA
j_gene: TRBJ1-6
abundance: NA
v_gene: TRBV7-6

CDR3aa: CASSLEGFRQFF
CDR3nt: TGTGCCAGCAGTTTAGAAGGGTTTCGGCAGTTCTTC
d_gene: NA
j_gene: TRBJ2-1
abundance: NA
v_gene: TRBV12-3/TRBV12-4

CDR3aa: CAIPSTDKTSRPQHF
CDR3nt: TGTGCCATCCCGAGCACGGATAAGACCTCGAGGCCCCAGCATTTT
d_gene: NA
j_gene: TRBJ1-5
abundance: NA
v_gene: TRBV10-3

CDR3aa: CSVTSRVTGELFF
CDR3nt: TGCAGCGTCACATCCCGTGTCACCGGGGAGCTGTTTTTT
d_gene: NA
j_gene: TRBJ2-2
abundance: NA
v_gene: TRBV29-1

CDR3aa: CASSLGGSGSPLHF
CDR3nt: TGTGCCAGCAGCTTAGGAGGGTCTGGGTCACCCCTCCACTTT
d_gene: NA
j_gene: TRBJ1-6
abundance: NA
v_gene: TRBV7-9

CDR3aa: CASTSGGAADTQYF
CDR3nt: TGCGCCAGCACATCAGGGGGCGCGGCAGATACGCAGTATTTT
d_gene: TRBD1
j_gene: TRBJ2-3
abundance: NA
v_gene: TRBV5-1

CDR3aa: CASSQDLRGTYNEQFF
CDR3nt: TGCGCCAGCAGCCAAGATCTCCGGGGCACCTACAATGAGCAGTTCTTC
d_gene: NA
j_gene: TRBJ2-1
abundance: once
v_gene: TRBV4-3

CDR3aa: CASSLASPYNEQFF
CDR3nt: TGTGCCAGCAGTCTAGCATCCCCCTACAATGAGCAGTTCTTC
d_gene: NA
j_gene: TRBJ2-1
abundance: NA
v_gene: TRBV2

CDR3aa: CASSPTGEKETQYF
CDR3nt: TGTGCCAGCAGTCCCACAGGGGAAAAAGAGACCCAGTACTTC
d_gene: TRBD1
j_gene: TRBJ2-5
abundance: NA
v_gene: TRBV6-4

CDR3aa: CASRDGPGTGELFF
CDR3nt: TGTGCCAGCAGGGACGGACCGGGAACCGGGGAGCTGTTTTTT
d_gene: NA
j_gene: TRBJ2-2
abundance: NA
v_gene: TRBV6-5

CDR3aa: CASSSPGQGYYGYTF
CDR3nt: TGTGCCAGCAGCTCTCCGGGACAGGGCTACTATGGCTACACCTTC
d_gene: TRBD1
j_gene: TRBJ1-2
abundance: NA
v_gene: TRBV6-5

CDR3aa: CASSPVNTYNTEAFF
CDR3nt: TGTGCCAGCAGCCCCGTTAACACTTACAACACTGAAGCTTTCTTT
d_gene: NA
j_gene: TRBJ1-1
abundance: NA
v_gene: TRBV7-9

CDR3aa: CASSKGQASRPQHF
CDR3nt: TGTGCCAGCAGCAAAGGACAGGCGTCGAGGCCCCAGCATTTT
d_gene: TRBD1
j_gene: TRBJ1-5
abundance: NA
v_gene: TRBV6-6

CDR3aa: CASSLDGDYYGYTF
CDR3nt: TGCGCCAGCAGCTTGGACGGAGACTACTATGGCTACACCTTC
d_gene: NA
j_gene: TRBJ1-2
abundance: NA
v_gene: TRBV5-1

CDR3aa: CASSIRGAGSDTQYF
CDR3nt: TGCGCCAGCAGCATCCGAGGGGCGGGATCAGATACGCAGTATTTT
d_gene: NA
j_gene: TRBJ2-3
abundance: NA
v_gene: TRBV4-1

CDR3aa: CASSLGGWGAQETQYF
CDR3nt: TGTGCCAGCAGCCTCGGGGGTTGGGGGGCCCAAGAGACCCAGTACTTC
d_gene: NA
j_gene: TRBJ2-5
abundance: NA
v_gene: TRBV7-2

CDR3aa: CARASNQPQHF
CDR3nt: TGTGCCAGGGCATCCAATCAGCCCCAGCATTTT
d_gene: NA
j_gene: TRBJ1-5
abundance: NA
v_gene: TRBV6-4

CDR3aa: CASFADQSYGYTF
CDR3nt: TGTGCCAGCTTCGCTGATCAGAGCTATGGCTACACCTTC
d_gene: NA
j_gene: TRBJ1-2
abundance: NA
v_gene: TRBV6-5

CDR3aa: CAISERNRQGARGYTF
CDR3nt: TGTGCCATCAGTGAGCGCAATCGGCAGGGGGCTCGTGGCTACACCTTC
d_gene: TRBD1
j_gene: TRBJ1-2
abundance: NA
v_gene: TRBV10-3

CDR3aa: CASSPRFLDGDNEQFF
CDR3nt: TGTGCCAGCAGCCCGAGATTTTTGGATGGGGATAATGAGCAGTTCTTC
d_gene: NA
j_gene: TRBJ2-1
abundance: large
v_gene: TRBV11-3

CDR3aa: CASSDIKETQYF
CDR3nt: TGTGCCAGCAGCGACATCAAAGAGACCCAGTACTTC
d_gene: NA
j_gene: TRBJ2-5
abundance: NA
v_gene: TRBV12-3/TRBV12-4

CDR3aa: CASSEHLPGNTIYF
CDR3nt: TGTGCCAGCAGCGAACATCTCCCCGGAAACACCATATATTTT
d_gene: NA
j_gene: TRBJ1-3
abundance: NA
v_gene: TRBV6-2/TRBV6-3

CDR3aa: CSGEIKGEQFF
CDR3nt: TGCAGCGGAGAAATTAAGGGTGAGCAGTTCTTC
d_gene: NA
j_gene: TRBJ2-1
abundance: once
v_gene: TRBV29-1

CDR3aa: CASSKEGSSPLHF
CDR3nt: TGTGCCAGTAGTAAGGAGGGTAGTTCACCCCTCCACTTT
d_gene: NA
j_gene: TRBJ1-6
abundance: NA
v_gene: TRBV19

CDR3aa: CASSLFTDTQYF
CDR3nt: TGTGCCAGCAGCTTATTTACGGATACGCAGTATTTT
d_gene: NA
j_gene: TRBJ2-3
abundance: NA
v_gene: TRBV7-2

CDR3aa: CASSLSGSGNTIYF
CDR3nt: TGTGCCAGCAGCCTCAGCGGCTCTGGAAACACCATATATTTT
d_gene: NA
j_gene: TRBJ1-3
abundance: once
v_gene: TRBV3-1/TRBV3-2

CDR3aa: CASTLNAGETQYF
CDR3nt: TGTGCCAGCACCCTTAACGCCGGGGAGACCCAGTACTTC
d_gene: NA
j_gene: TRBJ2-5
abundance: NA
v_gene: TRBV12-3/TRBV12-4

CDR3aa: CASSLAGTSNTGELFF
CDR3nt: TGTGCCAGCAGCTTGGCTGGGACATCGAACACCGGGGAGCTGTTTTTT
d_gene: NA
j_gene: TRBJ2-2
abundance: NA
v_gene: TRBV5-4

CDR3aa: CASSLGVGGNTIYF
CDR3nt: TGTGCCAGCAGCTTAGGGGTGGGGGGAAACACCATATATTTT
d_gene: NA
j_gene: TRBJ1-3
abundance: NA
v_gene: TRBV7-2

CDR3aa: CASSLDTDTQYF
CDR3nt: TGCGCCAGCAGCTTGGATACAGATACGCAGTATTTT
d_gene: NA
j_gene: TRBJ2-3
abundance: NA
v_gene: TRBV5-1

CDR3aa: CASSTRQGASEAFF
CDR3nt: TGTGCCAGCAGTACAAGACAGGGGGCGTCTGAAGCTTTCTTT
d_gene: TRBD1
j_gene: TRBJ1-1
abundance: NA
v_gene: TRBV2

CDR3aa: CASSPGLGGNTEAFF
CDR3nt: TGCGCCAGCAGCCCAGGGTTGGGGGGGAACACTGAAGCTTTCTTT
d_gene: NA
j_gene: TRBJ1-1
abundance: NA
v_gene: TRBV5-1

CDR3aa: CATASGGPNYGYTF
CDR3nt: TGTGCCACCGCATCCGGGGGGCCCAACTATGGCTACACCTTC
d_gene: NA
j_gene: TRBJ1-2
abundance: few
v_gene: TRBV24-1

CDR3aa: CASSLGLAGSQYF
CDR3nt: TGTGCCAGCAGCTTAGGACTAGCGGGGTCGCAGTATTTT
d_gene: TRBD2
j_gene: TRBJ2-3
abundance: once
v_gene: TRBV7-3

CDR3aa: CASSFEGGETQYF
CDR3nt: TGCGCCAGCAGCTTTGAGGGTGGGGAGACCCAGTACTTC
d_gene: NA
j_gene: TRBJ2-5
abundance: NA
v_gene: TRBV5-1

CDR3aa: CASSERNSGKETQYF
CDR3nt: TGTGCCAGCAGTGAAAGGAACAGTGGTAAAGAGACCCAGTACTTC
d_gene: NA
j_gene: TRBJ2-5
abundance: NA
v_gene: TRBV6-1

CDR3aa: CASSETGVATEAFF
CDR3nt: TGTGCCAGCAGTGAGACAGGGGTCGCCACTGAAGCTTTCTTT
d_gene: TRBD1
j_gene: TRBJ1-1
abundance: NA
v_gene: TRBV6-1

CDR3aa: CASSPGGGRTGELFF
CDR3nt: TGTGCCAGCAGCCCCGGCGGGGGGCGAACCGGGGAGCTGTTTTTT
d_gene: TRBD2
j_gene: TRBJ2-2
abundance: NA
v_gene: TRBV7-8

CDR3aa: CASSSVGTVNQPQHF
CDR3nt: TGTGCCAGCAGCTCAGTGGGAACCGTTAATCAGCCCCAGCATTTT
d_gene: NA
j_gene: TRBJ1-5
abundance: NA
v_gene: TRBV7-9

CDR3aa: CATRGREPYNEQFF
CDR3nt: TGTGCCACCAGAGGTCGGGAGCCCTACAATGAGCAGTTCTTC
d_gene: NA
j_gene: TRBJ2-1
abundance: NA
v_gene: TRBV24-1

CDR3aa: CAIRATSGRASDTQYF
CDR3nt: TGTGCCATCAGGGCGACTAGCGGGAGGGCGTCAGATACGCAGTATTTT
d_gene: TRBD2
j_gene: TRBJ2-3
abundance: NA
v_gene: TRBV10-3